The next 18 T cell receptor beta chains were all read from a single sample in a study of T cell repertoires in cytomegalovirus infection. MiXCR, run by TCRdb on the reads, gives a single entry per CDR3 protein. The table lists under 350,000 distinct CDR3 sequences, 8% to 9.5% of them singletons. What was sequenced was PBMCs. These receptors were taken from a human donor in good health (CMV status not recorded). Some clones in this sample may be carry-over from other donors' samples.

This clonotype has ten or more counts. The chain has TRBV20-1 and TRBJ2-7; possible D gene TRBD1, 6 bases. Germline lookup yields CDR1 DFQATT and CDR2 SNEGSKA (reference sequence). The V end was cut by 0 bases, the J end by 4 bases, with 7 bases between. The CDR3 covers 12 residues. The CDR3 DNA is TGCAGTGCTAGAGACAGGGGTTACGAGCAGTACTTC. It is translated as CSARDRGYEQYF.

The genes are TRBV10-3 and TRBJ2-1; TRBD2 is a possible D gene (5 bases). The germline gives CDR1 ENHRY, CDR2 SYGVKD. The CDR3 totals 16 residues. Trimming cost V 4 bases and J 8 bases, with 21 bases left between them. CDR3 nucleotide sequence: TGTGCCATCAGTGCCCCGGGAAGGGTCGCAAGGGATGAGCAGTTCTTC. Translating it yields CAISAPGRVARDEQFF.

The rearrangement uses TRBV4-3 and TRBJ2-3, with D perhaps TRBD2 (7 bases). Deletions cut 0 bases from V and 6 bases from J, with 19 bases between. This CDR3 comprises 17 residues. CDR1 is LGHNA, CDR2 YSLEER, per germline. CDR3 DNA: TGCGCCAGCAGCCAAGATGGCTGGGCGGGGGCTCAGGATACGCAGTATTTT. This translates into CASSQDGWAGAQDTQYF.

Ten or more counts support this clonotype. This rearrangement joins TRBV12-3 or TRBV12-4 to TRBJ2-1, with TRBD2 matching over 10 bases. The trim removed 7 bases at V and 5 bases at J, leaving 11 bases unmatched. The CDR3 covers 16 residues. As DNA, the CDR3 is TGTGCCAGCACCCCGATTGGAGCGGGGGGGAACAATGAGCAGTTCTTC. Amino acid sequence: CASTPIGAGGNNEQFF.

This clonotype has ten or more counts. This sequence joins TRBV19 and TRBJ1-5; tentatively, D is TRBD1 (6 bases). The ends were cut back, 7 bases at V and 0 bases at J, with 13 bases in the middle. CDR1 is LNHDA, CDR2 SQIVND, per germline (reference sequence). This CDR3 has 15 amino acids. In DNA form, the CDR3 reads TGTGCCAGTAATACCGGGACAAATAGCAATCAGCCCCAGCATTTT. Translated: CASNTGTNSNQPQHF.

In this sample, this clonotype turned up a few times. The chain uses TRBV20-1 and TRBJ1-4; possible D gene TRBD1, 5 bases. CDR1 and CDR2 from the germline V gene are DFQATT and SNEGSKA (reference sequence). V was cut by 6 bases and J by 2 bases, with 22 bases left in between. There are 17 residues in the CDR3. The CDR3 sequence: CSAPHGPPQGTNEKLFF. DNA of the CDR3: TGCAGTGCCCCACACGGACCACCCCAGGGTACTAATGAAAAACTGTTTTTT.

This clonotype was detected ten times or more. The V and J genes are TRBV7-6 and TRBJ2-1; the match to TRBD2 covers 7 bases. Germline-derived CDR1 and CDR2 are SGHVS and FNYEAQ. J gave up 0 bases and V 6 bases, and 20 bases lay outside the gene matches. CDR3 length equals 20 residues. In nucleotides, the CDR3 is TGTGCCAGCAGGCGAGACCCCGGACTAGAAAGGCTTCACTCCTACAATGAGCAGTTCTTC. This codes for CASRRDPGLERLHSYNEQFF.

As concerns this clonotype: A read error may explain this, as a much larger clone is one base away. The chain has TRBV7-2 and TRBJ1-3, with a tentative D call TRBD1 (6 bases). The length of the CDR3 is 19 residues. Germline V gene lookup returns CDR1 SGHTA and CDR2 FQGNSA. This CDR3 is CACSLWYGGRGLSGNTIYF. The CDR3 nucleotides read TGTGCCTGCAGCTTATGGTATGGAGGCAGGGGATTATCTGGAAACACCATATATTTT.

This clonotype appeared many times. The chain uses TRBV7-2 and TRBJ1-5, with TRBD1 matching 7 bases. V lost 5 bases to trimming and J lost 7 bases; unmatched junction nucleotides: 8. Looked up from germline, CDR1 is SGHTA and CDR2 is FQGNSA. The CDR3 runs to 14 residues. CDR3: CASSGRQGGQPQHF. The DNA of the CDR3 is TGTGCCAGCAGCGGACGACAGGGAGGGCAGCCCCAGCATTTT.

This chain uses TRBV19 with TRBJ2-1; 7 bases match TRBD2. The CDR3 runs 16 residues. Unmatched junction bases numbered 10, after V lost 3 bases and J lost 5 bases. Germline CDR1 LNHDA, CDR2 SQIVND (reference sequence). The CDR3 sequence: CASSIVKSGEDNEQFF. The CDR3 DNA follows: TGTGCCAGTAGTATCGTCAAAAGCGGGGAAGACAATGAGCAGTTCTTC.

This clonotype was counted at least ten times. The chain recombines TRBV7-2 with TRBJ2-4; the match to TRBD2 covers 11 bases. With 4 bases clipped from V and 11 bases from J, the junction kept 19 bases outside the gene matches. Germline values: CDR1 SGHTA, CDR2 FQGNSA. CDR3 length: 18 residues. The CDR3 is CASSSRLAGPISRSVQYF. DNA of the CDR3: TGTGCCAGCAGCTCCCGACTAGCGGGGCCGATTAGCCGATCGGTTCAGTACTTC.

This clonotype was seen ten or more times. This chain links TRBV7-8 with TRBJ2-1; a possible D gene is TRBD2 (6 bases). V was pared by 5 bases and J by 0 bases, with 11 bases between. The V gene's germline CDR1 is SGHVS and CDR2 FQNEAQ. The CDR3 sequence is 15 residues long. The DNA for the CDR3 is TGTGCCAGCAGCCCCCGGGGGAGCTCCTACAATGAGCAGTTCTTC. Its protein product is CASSPRGSSYNEQFF.

A few counts support this clonotype. The chain joins TRBV6-4 to TRBJ2-1; the D gene could be TRBD1 or TRBD2 (5 bases each). Germline CDR1 MRHNA, CDR2 SNTAGT. The CDR3 runs to 12 residues. V lost 10 bases and J 4 bases, leaving 11 bases between the germline ends. The CDR3 DNA follows: TGTGCCACCCGGGACCGTTACAATGAGCAGTTCTTC. Residues: CATRDRYNEQFF.

In this sample, this clonotype turned up a few times. The chain carries TRBV20-1 and TRBJ2-5, with D perhaps matching TRBD2 (5 bases). The CDR3 covers 14 residues. V shed 4 bases and J shed 4 bases, with 16 bases lying between them. Germline V CDR1 and CDR2: DFQATT, SNEGSKA (reference sequence). The CDR3 sequence is CSATEGLFPETQYF. CDR3 in DNA: TGCAGTGCTACCGAGGGCCTTTTCCCAGAGACCCAGTACTTC.

The chain carries TRBV4-3 and TRBJ1-1; D uncertain. CDR3 length: 13 residues. Trimming took 0 bases from V and 4 from J, leaving 6 bases between them. Germline CDR1 and CDR2: LGHNA and YSLEER. The CDR3 DNA sequence: TGCGCCAGCAGCCAAGATCGGATCACTGAAGCTTTCTTT. Encoded protein: CASSQDRITEAFF.

A few counts support this clonotype. The chain combines TRBV13 with TRBJ2-7; 11 bases are a match to TRBD2. The length of the CDR3 is 16 residues. Germline CDR1 and CDR2: PRHDT and FYEKMQ (reference sequence). J lost 7 bases, V lost 5 bases, and 13 bases had no gene match. The CDR3, as DNA: TGTGCCAGCAGCCCTCTGACTAGCGGGGAATTCGTTGAGCAGTACTTC. As protein: CASSPLTSGEFVEQYF. Supplemented by reference TRBV13 and TRBJ2-7, the full variable domain reads AAGVIQSPRHLIKEKRETATLKCYPIPRHDTVYWYQQGPGQDPQFLISFYEKMQSDKGSIPDRFSAQQFSDYHSELNMSSLELGDSALYFCASSPLTSGEFVEQYFGPGTRLTVT.

In this sample, this clonotype turned up many times. V is TRBV7-2 and J is TRBJ2-2, with TRBD1 identical over 8 bases. CDR3 length: 15 amino acids. CDR1 is SGHTA, CDR2 FQGNSA, per germline. V trimming: 7 bases; J trimming: 3 bases; junction bases outside the gene matches: 7. CDR3 nucleotide sequence: TGTGCCAGCACCCGGACAGGGTTGGACACCGGGGAGCTGTTTTTT. It yields the protein CASTRTGLDTGELFF.

This clonotype was seen at least ten times. J is TRBJ2-7 and V is TRBV7-2; TRBD2 aligns across 10 bases. The germline gives CDR1 SGHTA, CDR2 FQGNSA. The CDR3 runs to 16 residues. Trimming cost V 4 bases and J 5 bases; bases outside gene matches: 11. The CDR3 region has the DNA TGTGCCAGCAGCTCCTTAGGAGCGGGAGGGCGCAACGAGCAGTACTTC. Translation gives CASSSLGAGGRNEQYF.